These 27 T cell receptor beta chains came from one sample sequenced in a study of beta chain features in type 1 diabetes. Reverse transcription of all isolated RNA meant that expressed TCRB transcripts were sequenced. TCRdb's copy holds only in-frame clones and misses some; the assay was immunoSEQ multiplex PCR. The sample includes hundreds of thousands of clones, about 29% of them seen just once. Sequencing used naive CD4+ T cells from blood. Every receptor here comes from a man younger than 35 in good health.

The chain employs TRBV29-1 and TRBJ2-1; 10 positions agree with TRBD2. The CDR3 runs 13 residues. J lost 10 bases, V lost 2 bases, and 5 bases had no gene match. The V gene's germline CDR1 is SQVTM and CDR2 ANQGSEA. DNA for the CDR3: TGCAGCGTTGAACTAGCGGGAGAGCGGGAGCAGTTCTTC. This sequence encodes CSVELAGEREQFF.

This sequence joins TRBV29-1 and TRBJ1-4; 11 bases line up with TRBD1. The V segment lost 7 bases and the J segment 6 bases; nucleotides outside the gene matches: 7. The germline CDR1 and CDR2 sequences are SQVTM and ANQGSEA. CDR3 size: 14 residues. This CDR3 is CSAGQGATDEKLFF. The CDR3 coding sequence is TGCAGCGCCGGACAGGGGGCAACGGATGAAAAACTGTTTTTT.

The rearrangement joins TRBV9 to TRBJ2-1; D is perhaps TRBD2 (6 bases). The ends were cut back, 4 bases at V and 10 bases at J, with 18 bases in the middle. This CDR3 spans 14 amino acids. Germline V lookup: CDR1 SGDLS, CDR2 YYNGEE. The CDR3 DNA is TGTGCCAGCAGCTTTGCCGGGACCCGGGGGGAGCAGTTCTTC. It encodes CASSFAGTRGEQFF.

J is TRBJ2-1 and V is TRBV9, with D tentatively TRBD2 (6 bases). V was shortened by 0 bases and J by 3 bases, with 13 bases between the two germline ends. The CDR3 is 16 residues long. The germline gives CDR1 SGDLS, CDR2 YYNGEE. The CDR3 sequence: CASSVGWRGGYNEQFF. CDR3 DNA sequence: TGTGCCAGCAGCGTAGGGTGGCGGGGCGGCTACAATGAGCAGTTCTTC.

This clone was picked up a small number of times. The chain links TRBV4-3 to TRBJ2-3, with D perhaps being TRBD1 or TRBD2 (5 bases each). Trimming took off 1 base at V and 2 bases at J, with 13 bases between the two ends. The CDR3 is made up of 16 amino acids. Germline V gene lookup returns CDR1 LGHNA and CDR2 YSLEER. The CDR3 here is CASSQGSGATTDTQYF. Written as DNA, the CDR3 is TGCGCCAGCAGCCAAGGGTCCGGGGCTACCACAGATACGCAGTATTTT.

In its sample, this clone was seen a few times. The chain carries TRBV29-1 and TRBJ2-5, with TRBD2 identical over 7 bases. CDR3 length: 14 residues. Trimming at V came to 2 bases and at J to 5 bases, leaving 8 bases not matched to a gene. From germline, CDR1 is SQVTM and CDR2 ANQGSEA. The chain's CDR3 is CSVERGGRAETQYF. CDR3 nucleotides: TGCAGCGTTGAAAGGGGCGGGAGAGCGGAGACCCAGTACTTC.

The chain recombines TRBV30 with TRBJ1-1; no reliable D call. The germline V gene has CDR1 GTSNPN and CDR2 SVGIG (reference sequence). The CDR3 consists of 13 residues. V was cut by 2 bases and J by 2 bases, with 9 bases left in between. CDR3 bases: TGTGCCTGGAGTAAGAGAGGAAACACTGAAGCTTTCTTT. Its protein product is CAWSKRGNTEAFF.

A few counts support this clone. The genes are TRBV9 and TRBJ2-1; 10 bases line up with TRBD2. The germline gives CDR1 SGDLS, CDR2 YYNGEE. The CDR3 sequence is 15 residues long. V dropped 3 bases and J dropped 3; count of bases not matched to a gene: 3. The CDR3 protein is CASSESGRDYNEQFF. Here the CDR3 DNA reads TGTGCCAGCAGCGAAAGCGGGAGGGACTACAATGAGCAGTTCTTC.

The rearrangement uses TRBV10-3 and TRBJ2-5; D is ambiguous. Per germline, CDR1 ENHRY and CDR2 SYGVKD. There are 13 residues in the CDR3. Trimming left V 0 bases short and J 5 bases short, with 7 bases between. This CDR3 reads CAISESYKETQYF. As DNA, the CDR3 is TGTGCCATCAGTGAGTCGTACAAGGAGACCCAGTACTTC.

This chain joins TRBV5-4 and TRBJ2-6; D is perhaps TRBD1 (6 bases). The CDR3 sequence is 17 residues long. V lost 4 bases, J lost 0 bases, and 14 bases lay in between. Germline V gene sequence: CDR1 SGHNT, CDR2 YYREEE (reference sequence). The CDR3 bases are TGTGCCAGCAGCACAGGGACATCAAGCTCTGGGGCCAACGTCCTGACTTTC. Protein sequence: CASSTGTSSSGANVLTF.

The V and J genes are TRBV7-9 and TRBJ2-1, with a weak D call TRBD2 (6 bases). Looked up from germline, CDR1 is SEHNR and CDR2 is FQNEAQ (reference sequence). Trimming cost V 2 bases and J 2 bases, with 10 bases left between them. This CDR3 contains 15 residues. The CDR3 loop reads CASSLTLATYNEQFF. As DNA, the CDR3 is TGTGCCAGCAGCTTAACACTAGCAACCTACAATGAGCAGTTCTTC.

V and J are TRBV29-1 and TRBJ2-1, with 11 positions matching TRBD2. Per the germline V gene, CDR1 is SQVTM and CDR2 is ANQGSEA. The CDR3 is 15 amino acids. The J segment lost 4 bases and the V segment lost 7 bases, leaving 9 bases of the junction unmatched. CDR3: CSGLSGTSGYNEQFF. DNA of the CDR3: TGCAGCGGTTTGTCCGGGACTAGCGGATACAATGAGCAGTTCTTC.

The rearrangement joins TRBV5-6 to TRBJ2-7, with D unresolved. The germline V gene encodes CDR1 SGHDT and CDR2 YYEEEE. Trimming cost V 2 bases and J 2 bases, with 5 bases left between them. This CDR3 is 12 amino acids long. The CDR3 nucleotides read TGTGCCAGCAGCTTAACTGCCTACGAGCAGTACTTC. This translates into CASSLTAYEQYF. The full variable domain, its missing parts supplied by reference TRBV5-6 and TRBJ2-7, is DAGVTQSPTHLIKTRGQQVTLRCSPKSGHDTVSWYQQALGQGPQFIFQYYEEEERQRGNFPDRFSGHQFPNYSSELNVNALLLGDSALYLCASSLTAYEQYFGPGTRLTVT.

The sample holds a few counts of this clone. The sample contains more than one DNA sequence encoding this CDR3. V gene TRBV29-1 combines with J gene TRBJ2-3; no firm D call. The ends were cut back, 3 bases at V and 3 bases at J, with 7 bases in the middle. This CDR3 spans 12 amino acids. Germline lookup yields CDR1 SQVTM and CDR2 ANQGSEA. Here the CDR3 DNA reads TGCAGCGTTGATCCCTCGACAGATACGCAGTATTTT. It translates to CSVDPSTDTQYF.

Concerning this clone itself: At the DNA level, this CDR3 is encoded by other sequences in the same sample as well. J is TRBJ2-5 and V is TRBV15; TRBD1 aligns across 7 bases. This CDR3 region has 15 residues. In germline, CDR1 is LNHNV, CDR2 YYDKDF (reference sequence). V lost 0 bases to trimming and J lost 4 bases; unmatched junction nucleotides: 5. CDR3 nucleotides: TGTGCCACCAGCAGAGATTTGGCAGGGGGAGAGACCCAGTACTTC. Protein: CATSRDLAGGETQYF. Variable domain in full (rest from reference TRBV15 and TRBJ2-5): DAMVIQNPRYQVTQFGKPVTLSCSQTLNHNVMYWYQQKSSQAPKLLFHYYDKDFNNEADTPDNFQSRRPNTSFCFLDIRSPGLGDTAMYLCATSRDLAGGETQYFGPGTRLLVL.

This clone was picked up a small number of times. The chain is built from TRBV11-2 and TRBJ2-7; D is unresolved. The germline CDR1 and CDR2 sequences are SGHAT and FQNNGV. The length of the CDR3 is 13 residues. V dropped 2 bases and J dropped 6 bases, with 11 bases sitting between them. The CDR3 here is CASSLKVGAEQYF. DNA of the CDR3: TGTGCCAGCAGCTTAAAGGTCGGTGCCGAGCAGTACTTC.

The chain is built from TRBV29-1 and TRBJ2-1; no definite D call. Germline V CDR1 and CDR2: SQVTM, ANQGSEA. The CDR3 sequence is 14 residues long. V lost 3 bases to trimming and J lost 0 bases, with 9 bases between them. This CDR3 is CSVEILSSYNEQFF. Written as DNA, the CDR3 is TGCAGCGTTGAGATACTGAGCTCCTACAATGAGCAGTTCTTC.

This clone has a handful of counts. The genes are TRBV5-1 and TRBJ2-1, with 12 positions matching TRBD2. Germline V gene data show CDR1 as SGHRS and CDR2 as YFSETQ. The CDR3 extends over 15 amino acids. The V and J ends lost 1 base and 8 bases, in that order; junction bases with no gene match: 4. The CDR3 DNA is TGCGCCAGCAGCTTGTGGACTAGCGGGACTGATGAGCAGTTCTTC. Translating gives CASSLWTSGTDEQFF. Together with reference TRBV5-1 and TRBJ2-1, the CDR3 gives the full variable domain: KAGVTQTPRYLIKTRGQQVTLSCSPISGHRSVSWYQQTPGQGLQFLFEYFSETQRNKGNFPGRFSGRQFSNSRSEMNVSTLELGDSALYLCASSLWTSGTDEQFFGPGTRLTVL.

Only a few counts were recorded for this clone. CDR3 in DNA: TGCAGCGTTGAGGTTTCAGGGGTGGGCAATCAGCCCCAGCATTTT. Translation: CSVEVSGVGNQPQHF. The chain is built from TRBV29-1 and TRBJ1-5; D might be TRBD1 (6 bases). V was pared by 3 bases and J by 2 bases, with 14 bases between. Germline CDR1 SQVTM, CDR2 ANQGSEA. The CDR3 is made up of 15 amino acids.

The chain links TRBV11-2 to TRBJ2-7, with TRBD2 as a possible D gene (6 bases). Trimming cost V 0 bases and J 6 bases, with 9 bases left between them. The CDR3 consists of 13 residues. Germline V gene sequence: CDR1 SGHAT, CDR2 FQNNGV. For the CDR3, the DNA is TGTGCCAGCAGCTTAGACTTAGCGGCCGAGCAGTACTTC. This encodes CASSLDLAAEQYF. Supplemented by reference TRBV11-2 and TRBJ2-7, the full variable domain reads EAGVAQSPRYKIIEKRQSVAFWCNPISGHATLYWYQQILGQGPKLLIQFQNNGVVDDSQLPKDRFSAERLKGVDSTLKIQPAKLEDSAVYLCASSLDLAAEQYFGPGTRLTVT.

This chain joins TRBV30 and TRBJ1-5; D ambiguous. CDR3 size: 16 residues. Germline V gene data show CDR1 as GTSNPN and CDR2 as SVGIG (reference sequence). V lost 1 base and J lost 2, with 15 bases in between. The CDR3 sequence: CAWSDTGRVGNQPQHF. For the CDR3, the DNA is TGTGCCTGGAGTGACACCGGGCGAGTGGGCAATCAGCCCCAGCATTTT.

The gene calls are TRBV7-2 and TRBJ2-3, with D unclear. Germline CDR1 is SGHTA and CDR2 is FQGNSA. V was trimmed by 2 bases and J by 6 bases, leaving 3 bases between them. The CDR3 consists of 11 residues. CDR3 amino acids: CASSLMDTQYF. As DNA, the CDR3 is TGTGCCAGCAGCTTAATGGATACGCAGTATTTT.

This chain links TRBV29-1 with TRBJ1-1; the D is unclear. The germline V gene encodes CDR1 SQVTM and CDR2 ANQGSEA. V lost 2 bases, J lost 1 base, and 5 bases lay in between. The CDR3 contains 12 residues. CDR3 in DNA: TGCAGCGTTGAAAGGGCGAACACTGAAGCTTTCTTT. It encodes CSVERANTEAFF.

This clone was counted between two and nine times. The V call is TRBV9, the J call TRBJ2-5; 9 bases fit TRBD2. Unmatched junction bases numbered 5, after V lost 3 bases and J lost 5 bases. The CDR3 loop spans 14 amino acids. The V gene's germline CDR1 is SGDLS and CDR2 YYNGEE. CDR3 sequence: CASSASSGTETQYF. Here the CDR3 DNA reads TGTGCCAGCAGCGCATCTAGCGGGACCGAGACCCAGTACTTC.

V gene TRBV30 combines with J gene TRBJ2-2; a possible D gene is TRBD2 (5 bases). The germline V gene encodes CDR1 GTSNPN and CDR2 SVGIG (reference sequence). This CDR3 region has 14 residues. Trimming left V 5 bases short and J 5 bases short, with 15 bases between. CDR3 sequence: CAWSRPGSTGELFF. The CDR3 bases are TGTGCCTGGTCGCGACCGGGATCAACCGGGGAGCTGTTTTTT.

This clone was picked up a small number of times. For the CDR3, the DNA is TGCGCCAGCAGCTTGGACCTCTCTGGGGCCAACGTCCTGACTTTC. Translated, it gives CASSLDLSGANVLTF. This chain connects TRBV5-1 to TRBJ2-6; D remains unclear. Trimming removed 0 bases at V and 0 bases at J, with 4 bases between. Germline CDR1 SGHRS, CDR2 YFSETQ. The CDR3 contains 15 residues.

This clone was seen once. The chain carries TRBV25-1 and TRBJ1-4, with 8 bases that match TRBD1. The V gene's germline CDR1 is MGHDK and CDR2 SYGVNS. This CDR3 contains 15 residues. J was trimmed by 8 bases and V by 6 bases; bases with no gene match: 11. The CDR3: CASSRRTGQREKLFF. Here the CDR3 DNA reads TGTGCCAGCAGCCGACGGACAGGGCAGAGAGAAAAACTGTTTTTT. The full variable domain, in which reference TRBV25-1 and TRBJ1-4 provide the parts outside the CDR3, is EADIYQTPRYLVIGTGKKITLECSQTMGHDKMYWYQQDPGMELHLIHYSYGVNSTEKGDLSSESTVSRIRTEHFPLTLESARPSHTSQYLCASSRRTGQREKLFFGSGTQLSVL.